Listed below are T cell receptor beta chains from one sample, sequenced in a study of CXCR3-negative and CXCR3-positive naive CD8 T cells. TCRdb reprocessed the 5' RACE reads and keeps a single row for each CDR3 protein, giving no DNA. Its listing shows approximately 6,300 distinct CDR3 sequences. The sequencing sample was made of naive CXCR3- CD8+ T cells from blood. The source is a human donor in good health. Some clones in this sample may be carry-over from other donors' samples. CDR3s include the opening cysteine and the closing phenylalanine or tryptophan. Rows may omit the clone size; those that give it use once, few, many or a size class.

CDR3	size	V	J
CASSQPTTGNYGYTF	.	TRBV4-1	TRBJ1-2
CASSYPGLGLYEQFF	.	TRBV28	TRBJ2-1
CASSPDWGYEQYF	medium-sized	TRBV3-1	TRBJ2-7
CAIGAQGKNTEAFF	.	TRBV10-3	TRBJ1-1
CASSSQGETGELFF	medium-sized	TRBV12-3/TRBV12-4	TRBJ2-2
CASSEMAGQETQYF	.	TRBV2	TRBJ2-5
CASSYSSGDHEQFF	medium-sized	TRBV6-5	TRBJ2-1
CAWTAFSTDTQYF	.	TRBV30	TRBJ2-3
CASSLGLGQGNTDTQYF	.	TRBV7-6	TRBJ2-3
CSASWDFPYGYTF	medium-sized	TRBV20-1	TRBJ1-2
CASSQGRQGRSTDTQYF	.	TRBV3-1	TRBJ2-3
CSADRNTEAFF	medium-sized	TRBV29-1	TRBJ1-1
CSAPPPAGRNEQFF	.	TRBV20-1	TRBJ2-1
CSVMDRGSYEQYF	.	TRBV29-1	TRBJ2-7
CASSPPGGLNTEAFF	.	TRBV6-2/TRBV6-3	TRBJ1-1
CASSLGTTPPTDTQYF	.	TRBV7-3	TRBJ2-3
CASRPGQGSYEQYF	.	TRBV7-9	TRBJ2-7
CSVDAPPGSGNTIYF	.	TRBV29-1	TRBJ1-3